This T cell receptor (beta chain) was identified in a study of T-cell memory formation after mild COVID-19. TCRdb processed the 5' RACE reads anew with MiXCR; each CDR3 protein has one entry. The sample has 350,000 to 450,000 distinct CDR3 sequences; around 30% are singletons. Germline V gene lookup returns CDR1 MNHEY and CDR2 SVGEGT. The ends were cut back, 7 bases at V and 3 bases at J, with 16 bases in the middle. This CDR3 is built from 14 residues. About this clonotype itself: As yet, its antigen is unknown.

Findings and limits, study-wide: The finding that pre-infection memory included some responding clones suggested that cross-reactive memory joined. Contracting clones localized mainly to CM and EM when CD4+ and mainly to EMRA when CD8+.

The chain carries TRBV6-2 or TRBV6-3 and TRBJ2-7; tentatively, D is TRBD1 (5 bases). Sequenced input: PBMCs or a T cell subset sorted from them (not recorded which). The clonotype originates from an adult woman who had mild COVID-19 (a few samples of this study predate the infection). Cell type and time point are not known. This chain's CDR3 is CASTDADSFYEQYF. CDR3 DNA: TGTGCCAGCACCGACGCCGACAGCTTCTACGAGCAGTACTTC.